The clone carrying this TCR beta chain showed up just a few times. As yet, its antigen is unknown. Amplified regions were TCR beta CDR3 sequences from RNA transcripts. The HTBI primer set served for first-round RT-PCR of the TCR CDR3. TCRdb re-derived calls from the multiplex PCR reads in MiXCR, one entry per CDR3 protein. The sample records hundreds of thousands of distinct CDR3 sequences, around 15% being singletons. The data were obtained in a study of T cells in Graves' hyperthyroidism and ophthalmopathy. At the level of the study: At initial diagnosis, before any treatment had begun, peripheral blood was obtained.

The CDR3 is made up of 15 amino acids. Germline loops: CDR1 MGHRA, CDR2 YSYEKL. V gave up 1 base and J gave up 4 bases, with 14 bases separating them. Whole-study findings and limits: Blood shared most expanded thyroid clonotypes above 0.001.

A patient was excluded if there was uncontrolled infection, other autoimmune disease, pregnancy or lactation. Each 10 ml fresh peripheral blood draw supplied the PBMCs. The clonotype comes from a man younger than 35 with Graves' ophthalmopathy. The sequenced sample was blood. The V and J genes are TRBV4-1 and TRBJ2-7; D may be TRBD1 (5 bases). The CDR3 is CASSQGVTEYYEQYF. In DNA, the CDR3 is TGCGCCAGCAGCCAAGGGGTGACAGAATATTACGAGCAGTACTTC.